This T cell receptor (beta chain) emerged from a study of blood T cell repertoires in COVID-19. Study in general: PBMCs, B-cell-depleted T cells, or T cells provided the cDNA or gDNA that made up the material.

This clone was seen a handful of times. Profiled with immunoSEQ multiplex PCR; TCRdb holds only in-frame clones, not every one. This sample yields some 70,000 clones, of which 80% to 85% are seen a single time; 4.5% belongs to the top ten. Sequenced sample: peripheral blood. The clonotype comes from a woman in her sixties or seventies with acute or convalescent COVID-19.

DNA of the CDR3: TGCGCCAGCACCTACGGACAGACAACTAATGAAAAACTGTTTTTT. Amino acid sequence: CASTYGQTTNEKLFF. The rearrangement joins TRBV5-1 to TRBJ1-4, with a tentative D call TRBD1 (6 bases). The CDR3 loop spans 15 amino acids. V was shortened by 6 bases and J by 0 bases, with 12 bases between the two germline ends. In germline, CDR1 is SGHRS, CDR2 YFSETQ. The full variable domain, completed using reference TRBV5-1 and TRBJ1-4, is KAGVTQTPRYLIKTRGQQVTLSCSPISGHRSVSWYQQTPGQGLQFLFEYFSETQRNKGNFPGRFSGRQFSNSRSEMNVSTLELGDSALYLCASTYGQTTNEKLFFGSGTQLSVL.